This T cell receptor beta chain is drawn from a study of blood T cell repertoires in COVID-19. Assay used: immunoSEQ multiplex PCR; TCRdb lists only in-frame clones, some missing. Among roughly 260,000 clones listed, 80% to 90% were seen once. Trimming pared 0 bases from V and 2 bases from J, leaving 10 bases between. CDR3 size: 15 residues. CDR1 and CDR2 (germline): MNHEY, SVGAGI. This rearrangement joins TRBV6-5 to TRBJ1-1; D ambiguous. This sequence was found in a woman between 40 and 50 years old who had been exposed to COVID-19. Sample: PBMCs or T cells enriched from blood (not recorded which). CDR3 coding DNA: TGTGCCAGCAGTTACTCGCGGAGCTATAACACTGAAGCTTTCTTT. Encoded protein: CASSYSRSYNTEAFF.